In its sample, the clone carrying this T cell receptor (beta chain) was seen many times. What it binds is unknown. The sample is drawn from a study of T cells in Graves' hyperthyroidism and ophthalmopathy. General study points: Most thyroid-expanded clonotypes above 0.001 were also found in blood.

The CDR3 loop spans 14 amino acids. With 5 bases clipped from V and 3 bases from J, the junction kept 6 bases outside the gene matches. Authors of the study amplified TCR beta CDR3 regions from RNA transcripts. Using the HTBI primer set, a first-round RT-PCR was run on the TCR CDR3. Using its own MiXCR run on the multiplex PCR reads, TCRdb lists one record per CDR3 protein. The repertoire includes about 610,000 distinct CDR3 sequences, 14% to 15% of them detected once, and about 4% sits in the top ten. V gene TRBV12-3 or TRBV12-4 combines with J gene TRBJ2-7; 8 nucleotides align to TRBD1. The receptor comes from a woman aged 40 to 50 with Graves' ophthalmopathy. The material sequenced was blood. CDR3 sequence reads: CASSHRGKFYEQYF. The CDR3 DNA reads TGTGCCAGCAGTCACAGGGGGAAATTCTACGAGCAGTACTTC.